Listed below are T cell receptor beta chains from one sample, sequenced in a study of CD4 T cells in relation to SARS-CoV-2 and coronaviruses. Their antigens remain unidentified. Sequencing was performed with immunoSEQ multiplex PCR; in TCRdb, only in-frame clones are kept and a portion is missing. The sample carries over 25,000 clones, 75% recorded once. The specimen sequenced was CD4+ T cells from PBMCs, cultured in vitro. The source is a human donor in good health. The CDR3 runs from the conserved cysteine through the conserved F or W. Fields, in order: clone size, J gene, V gene, D gene, CDR3 DNA, CDR3 protein. A D gene is named only where the DNA matches it firmly. The size field is filled for only some rows; it gives once, few, many or a size class.

abundance: .; j_gene: TRBJ1-5; v_gene: TRBV6-1; d_gene: .; CDR3nt: TGTGCCAGCAGTGACCTTTTGGGCAATCAGCCCCAGCATTTT; CDR3aa: CASSDLLGNQPQHF
abundance: .; j_gene: TRBJ2-1; v_gene: TRBV10-2; d_gene: TRBD2; CDR3nt: TGCGCCAGCAAGACTAGCGGGGGGGCCAATGAGCAGTTCTTC; CDR3aa: CASKTSGGANEQFF
abundance: .; j_gene: TRBJ1-3; v_gene: TRBV9; d_gene: .; CDR3nt: TGTGCCAGCAGCGTAGCGGGACCGGGCCTGCTAGCTGGAAACACCATATATTTT; CDR3aa: CASSVAGPGLLAGNTIYF
abundance: few; j_gene: TRBJ2-7; v_gene: TRBV5-6; d_gene: .; CDR3nt: TGTGCCAGCAGCTTGTCCGGGAGCGAGCAGTACTTC; CDR3aa: CASSLSGSEQYF
abundance: .; j_gene: TRBJ1-2; v_gene: TRBV11-2; d_gene: .; CDR3nt: TGTGCCAGCAGCACACTTGGGCAGAACTATGGCTACACCTTC; CDR3aa: CASSTLGQNYGYTF
abundance: .; j_gene: TRBJ2-1; v_gene: TRBV5-4; d_gene: .; CDR3nt: TGTGCCAGCAGCATTGATGGGACCGGAGAGCAGTTCTTC; CDR3aa: CASSIDGTGEQFF
abundance: .; j_gene: TRBJ2-5; v_gene: TRBV4-2; d_gene: .; CDR3nt: TGTGCCAGCAGCCAAGGTTACCAAGAGACCCAGTACTTC; CDR3aa: CASSQGYQETQYF
abundance: once; j_gene: TRBJ1-4; v_gene: TRBV28; d_gene: .; CDR3nt: TGTGCCAGCAGTACCTGGGAGTCTCCTGCAACTAATGAAAAACTGTTTTTT; CDR3aa: CASSTWESPATNEKLFF
abundance: .; j_gene: TRBJ2-7; v_gene: TRBV6-5; d_gene: TRBD1; CDR3nt: TGTGCCAGCAGTTACTCCTCGGGACAGGGTAACTACGAGCAGTACTTC; CDR3aa: CASSYSSGQGNYEQYF
abundance: .; j_gene: TRBJ1-2; v_gene: TRBV7-9; d_gene: .; CDR3nt: TGTGCCAGCAGGGTCACGGATGGCTACACCTTC; CDR3aa: CASRVTDGYTF
abundance: once; j_gene: TRBJ1-3; v_gene: TRBV19; d_gene: .; CDR3nt: TGTGCCAGTAGTGGGACGGCCAGCTCTGGAAACACCATATATTTT; CDR3aa: CASSGTASSGNTIYF
abundance: .; j_gene: TRBJ1-1; v_gene: TRBV6-5; d_gene: .; CDR3nt: TGTGCCAGCAGTTACGAAGGGCTGAGGGGAGCTTTCTTT; CDR3aa: CASSYEGLRGAFF
abundance: .; j_gene: TRBJ2-7; v_gene: TRBV5-1; d_gene: .; CDR3nt: TGCGCCAGCAGCCCTGGGACACTTTCCTACGAGCAGTACTTC; CDR3aa: CASSPGTLSYEQYF
abundance: .; j_gene: TRBJ1-6; v_gene: TRBV5-1; d_gene: TRBD1; CDR3nt: TGCGCCAGCAGTCGGGACAGGGGTAATTCACCCCTCCACTTT; CDR3aa: CASSRDRGNSPLHF
abundance: few; j_gene: TRBJ1-2; v_gene: TRBV7-2; d_gene: .; CDR3nt: TGTGCCAGCAGCAGAGTTGGGGGTAACTATGGCTACACCTTC; CDR3aa: CASSRVGGNYGYTF
abundance: .; j_gene: TRBJ2-5; v_gene: TRBV18; d_gene: TRBD1; CDR3nt: TGTGCCAGCTCTCCACAGGGGACCGGGGAGACCCAGTACTTC; CDR3aa: CASSPQGTGETQYF
abundance: .; j_gene: TRBJ2-1; v_gene: TRBV7-3; d_gene: .; CDR3nt: TGTGCCAGCAGCTTAATGGCCGGGTACAATGAGCAGTTCTTC; CDR3aa: CASSLMAGYNEQFF
abundance: .; j_gene: TRBJ1-2; v_gene: TRBV12-3/TRBV12-4; d_gene: .; CDR3nt: TGTGCCAGCAGTTCCGACCCAGACTATGGCTACACCTTC; CDR3aa: CASSSDPDYGYTF
abundance: few; j_gene: TRBJ2-6; v_gene: TRBV7-6; d_gene: TRBD2; CDR3nt: TGTGCCAGCAGCCTCGGGGGGGACCTCGGGGCCAACGTCCTGACTTTC; CDR3aa: CASSLGGDLGANVLTF
abundance: few; j_gene: TRBJ2-2; v_gene: TRBV11-2; d_gene: .; CDR3nt: TGTGCCAGCAGCTTCAACACCGGGGAGCTGTTTTTT; CDR3aa: CASSFNTGELFF
abundance: .; j_gene: TRBJ1-1; v_gene: TRBV27; d_gene: .; CDR3nt: TGTGCCAGCAGTTCCCCAGGGACTGAAGCTTTCTTT; CDR3aa: CASSSPGTEAFF
abundance: .; j_gene: TRBJ2-1; v_gene: TRBV6-5; d_gene: .; CDR3nt: TGTGCCAGCACTCTCTCAGGGGCGCAGAATGAGCAGTTCTTC; CDR3aa: CASTLSGAQNEQFF
abundance: .; j_gene: TRBJ1-5; v_gene: TRBV6-2/TRBV6-3; d_gene: TRBD1; CDR3nt: TGTGCCAGCAGTTACGCGGGACAGGGGGCCGGTCAGCCCCAGCATTTT; CDR3aa: CASSYAGQGAGQPQHF
abundance: .; j_gene: TRBJ2-1; v_gene: TRBV6-4; d_gene: TRBD2; CDR3nt: TGTGCCAGCAGCCAAGAACATAGCGGGGGGGTTCATGAGCAGTTCTTC; CDR3aa: CASSQEHSGGVHEQFF
abundance: .; j_gene: TRBJ1-1; v_gene: TRBV21-1; d_gene: .; CDR3nt: TGTGCCAACGGGGACAGGACGGGATTAGCTTTCTTT; CDR3aa: CANGDRTGLAFF
abundance: .; j_gene: TRBJ1-3; v_gene: TRBV6-6; d_gene: .; CDR3nt: TGTGGCTCGGCGGGGGCTTCTGGAAACACCATATATTTT; CDR3aa: CGSAGASGNTIYF
abundance: .; j_gene: TRBJ2-5; v_gene: TRBV9; d_gene: .; CDR3nt: TGTGCCAGCAGCGTAGGGGTAAACCAAGAGACCCAGTACTTC; CDR3aa: CASSVGVNQETQYF
abundance: once; j_gene: TRBJ2-3; v_gene: TRBV7-3; d_gene: .; CDR3nt: TGTGCCAGCAGCTTATACCGAGACACAGATACGCAGTATTTT; CDR3aa: CASSLYRDTDTQYF
abundance: .; j_gene: TRBJ2-3; v_gene: TRBV21-1; d_gene: .; CDR3nt: TGTGCCAGCAGCAAAGTTTTGGCAGGGGGCAATAATACGCAGTATTTT; CDR3aa: CASSKVLAGGNNTQYF
abundance: .; j_gene: TRBJ1-2; v_gene: TRBV5-6; d_gene: .; CDR3nt: TGTGCCAGCAGCCTTGGGGGGGCCCCCTTCTATGGCTACACCTTC; CDR3aa: CASSLGGAPFYGYTF
abundance: .; j_gene: TRBJ1-1; v_gene: TRBV5-1; d_gene: TRBD1; CDR3nt: TGTGCCAGCAGCATGCGACAGGGCAATCGGCACACTGAAGCTTTCTTT; CDR3aa: CASSMRQGNRHTEAFF
abundance: .; j_gene: TRBJ1-5; v_gene: TRBV19; d_gene: TRBD1; CDR3nt: TGTGCCAGTACCCCCGGGACAGGGTATAGCAATCAGCCCCAGCATTTT; CDR3aa: CASTPGTGYSNQPQHF
abundance: .; j_gene: TRBJ2-3; v_gene: TRBV7-9; d_gene: .; CDR3nt: TGTGCCAGCACTAGTGCGGGGCGGGACCTTGCAGATACGCAGTATTTT; CDR3aa: CASTSAGRDLADTQYF
abundance: .; j_gene: TRBJ1-3; v_gene: TRBV6-4; d_gene: .; CDR3nt: TGTGCCAGCAGTGAGGGCCCCCAGACCGCCATATATTTT; CDR3aa: CASSEGPQTAIYF
abundance: .; j_gene: TRBJ1-6; v_gene: TRBV3-1/TRBV3-2; d_gene: .; CDR3nt: TGTGCCAGCAGCGTCGAAGGGGGCTATAATTCACCCCTCCACTTT; CDR3aa: CASSVEGGYNSPLHF
abundance: .; j_gene: TRBJ1-6; v_gene: TRBV4-3; d_gene: .; CDR3nt: TGCGCCAGCAGCCAAGATAGGCATTGGACTGGTTCACCCCTCCACTTT; CDR3aa: CASSQDRHWTGSPLHF
abundance: .; j_gene: TRBJ2-5; v_gene: TRBV10-2; d_gene: TRBD2; CDR3nt: TGCGCCACTAGCGGACAAGAGACCCAGTACTTC; CDR3aa: CATSGQETQYF
abundance: .; j_gene: TRBJ1-2; v_gene: TRBV3-1/TRBV3-2; d_gene: TRBD1; CDR3nt: TGTGCCAGCAGCCAAGGCGGACAGGGAATTGGTGGCTACACCTTC; CDR3aa: CASSQGGQGIGGYTF
abundance: .; j_gene: TRBJ2-2; v_gene: TRBV29-1; d_gene: .; CDR3nt: TGCAGCGCTCGGTCGGGGACTCAACACACCGGGGAGCTGTTTTTT; CDR3aa: CSARSGTQHTGELFF
abundance: .; j_gene: TRBJ2-1; v_gene: TRBV7-2; d_gene: .; CDR3nt: TGTGCCAGCAGCTGGGGACGGGCGGGGCTATGGTTCTTC; CDR3aa: CASSWGRAGLWFF
abundance: few; j_gene: TRBJ1-2; v_gene: TRBV4-3; d_gene: .; CDR3nt: TGCGCCAGCAGCCAAGTTGGAGGGTGGAAGGGCTACACCTTC; CDR3aa: CASSQVGGWKGYTF
abundance: .; j_gene: TRBJ2-3; v_gene: TRBV18; d_gene: TRBD2; CDR3nt: TGTGCCAGCTCACCACCGGGACTAGCGGGAAGCACAGATACGCAGTATTTT; CDR3aa: CASSPPGLAGSTDTQYF
abundance: few; j_gene: TRBJ1-1; v_gene: TRBV6-5; d_gene: TRBD1; CDR3nt: TGTGCCAGCAGTTATACCGGGACAGGGGCTTTCTTT; CDR3aa: CASSYTGTGAFF
abundance: few; j_gene: TRBJ1-6; v_gene: TRBV9; d_gene: .; CDR3nt: TGTGCCAGCAGCGTAGACAGCAGCAATAATTCACCCCTCCACTTT; CDR3aa: CASSVDSSNNSPLHF
abundance: .; j_gene: TRBJ2-7; v_gene: TRBV6-6; d_gene: TRBD2; CDR3nt: TGTGCCAGCAGCCCACTAGCGGGAGACCTCTACGAGCAGTACTTC; CDR3aa: CASSPLAGDLYEQYF
abundance: .; j_gene: TRBJ1-1; v_gene: TRBV5-5; d_gene: .; CDR3nt: TGTGCCAGCAGCTTTTTGTTCCAGAGGGGGGACACTGAAGCTTTCTTT; CDR3aa: CASSFLFQRGDTEAFF
abundance: few; j_gene: TRBJ1-3; v_gene: TRBV4-2; d_gene: .; CDR3nt: TGTGCCAGCAGCCAAGCGAGAACAGGGCCCTACTCTGGAAACACCATATATTTT; CDR3aa: CASSQARTGPYSGNTIYF
abundance: .; j_gene: TRBJ2-5; v_gene: TRBV19; d_gene: .; CDR3nt: TGTGCCAGTAGTAATCGGGCGGAGCGGTGGGAGACCCAGTACTTC; CDR3aa: CASSNRAERWETQYF
abundance: .; j_gene: TRBJ2-7; v_gene: TRBV2; d_gene: .; CDR3nt: TGTGCCAGCAGTGAACAAAGAGCCGAGCAGTACTTC; CDR3aa: CASSEQRAEQYF
abundance: .; j_gene: TRBJ2-2; v_gene: TRBV3-1/TRBV3-2; d_gene: TRBD1; CDR3nt: TGTGCCAGCAGCCAGCCAAAGGGGACAGGACTAACCGGGGAGCTGTTTTTT; CDR3aa: CASSQPKGTGLTGELFF
abundance: few; j_gene: TRBJ2-2; v_gene: TRBV19; d_gene: .; CDR3nt: TGTGCCAGTAGTATAGGGCGAGGCCTTTGGCGGGAGCTGTTTTTT; CDR3aa: CASSIGRGLWRELFF
abundance: few; j_gene: TRBJ2-2; v_gene: TRBV5-1; d_gene: .; CDR3nt: TGCGCCAGCAGCATCACCCAGGGGGAGGGCACCGGGGAGCTGTTTTTT; CDR3aa: CASSITQGEGTGELFF
abundance: .; j_gene: TRBJ1-2; v_gene: TRBV9; d_gene: .; CDR3nt: TGTGCCAGCAGCCCTCGAGGTGGGGATTTTGGGAACTATGGCTACACCTTC; CDR3aa: CASSPRGGDFGNYGYTF
abundance: .; j_gene: TRBJ2-3; v_gene: TRBV2; d_gene: .; CDR3nt: TGTGCCAGCAGTGAATTGGACTCTAGCACAGATACGCAGTATTTT; CDR3aa: CASSELDSSTDTQYF
abundance: .; j_gene: TRBJ2-2; v_gene: TRBV6-2/TRBV6-3; d_gene: .; CDR3nt: TGTGCCAGCAGTTACCTCGGGGGCCCCGGGGAGCTGTTTTTT; CDR3aa: CASSYLGGPGELFF
abundance: few; j_gene: TRBJ2-7; v_gene: TRBV2; d_gene: .; CDR3nt: TGTGCCAGCACTAAGGGGCTCTCATTCTACGAGCAGTACTTC; CDR3aa: CASTKGLSFYEQYF
abundance: .; j_gene: TRBJ1-2; v_gene: TRBV12-3/TRBV12-4; d_gene: .; CDR3nt: TGTGCCAGCAGCCCCCTTTCCTCCTATGGCTACACCTTC; CDR3aa: CASSPLSSYGYTF
abundance: .; j_gene: TRBJ2-1; v_gene: TRBV11-3; d_gene: .; CDR3nt: TGTGCCAGCAGCCCTGGGGGGTTTAATTACAGGGGCGGGGAGCAGTTCTTC; CDR3aa: CASSPGGFNYRGGEQFF
abundance: .; j_gene: TRBJ2-3; v_gene: TRBV18; d_gene: .; CDR3nt: TGTGCCAGCTCACCACGTACGGGGGGCGGCACAGATACGCAGTATTTT; CDR3aa: CASSPRTGGGTDTQYF
abundance: .; j_gene: TRBJ2-1; v_gene: TRBV5-6; d_gene: .; CDR3nt: TGTGCCAGCAGCTTAAGAATCGGCAGCTCCTACAATGAGCAGTTCTTC; CDR3aa: CASSLRIGSSYNEQFF